Described below is a single TCR beta chain sequence and its context. This record comes from a study of T cells in localized non-small cell lung cancer. Germline V lookup: CDR1 SGHTA, CDR2 FQGNSA. This CDR3 is built from 15 residues. V was pared by 2 bases and J by 8 bases, with 18 bases between. Assay: immunoSEQ multiplex PCR; the TCRdb copy retains only in-frame clones and omits some. Of tens of thousands of clones in the sample, approximately 87% were seen once. The specimen comprised peripheral blood, sampled before any cancer treatment. This TCR came from a male donor at least 60 years old with stage III squamous cell lung carcinoma. V usage is TRBV7-2 and J usage is TRBJ1-2; no definite D call. CDR3 region: CASSLPNVVLRGYTF. The CDR3 DNA reads as TGTGCCAGCAGCTTACCAAATGTAGTGCTGCGGGGCTACACCTTC.